This T cell receptor beta chain was sequenced for a study of blood T cells in healthy people across ages. Broader study findings: The study could not conclusively compare naive and antigen-experienced cells, given its unsorted PBMCs.

The germline V and J ends were trimmed by 4 bases and 3 bases, with 12 bases remaining between them. The CDR3 consists of 13 residues. Germline V lookup: CDR1 SQVTM, CDR2 ANQGSEA. Primers used in a second PCR of roughly 6 to 12 cycles were a sample-barcoded 5' primer and a J-beta primer mix. A 12-random-nucleotide template-switch adaptor tagged each cDNA molecule. TCRdb re-called the 5' RACE reads with MiXCR, one entry per CDR3 protein. This table has fewer than 800,000 distinct CDR3 sequences, approximately 21% appearing once. Details on this clonotype: Its cognate antigen is unknown.

This clonotype originated in a man between 65 and 85 years old in good health. Specimen: blood. The rearrangement links TRBV29-1 to TRBJ2-5, with D unclear. In nucleotides, the CDR3 is TGCAGCGTTGCCCCGGACCCAAAAGAGACCCAGTACTTC. As protein: CSVAPDPKETQYF. The full variable domain, with the rest looked up from reference TRBV29-1 and TRBJ2-5, is SAVISQKPSRDICQRGTSLTIQCQVDSQVTMMFWYRQQPGQSLTLIATANQGSEATYESGFVIDKFPISRPNLTFSTLTVSNMSPEDSSIYLCSVAPDPKETQYFGPGTRLLVL.